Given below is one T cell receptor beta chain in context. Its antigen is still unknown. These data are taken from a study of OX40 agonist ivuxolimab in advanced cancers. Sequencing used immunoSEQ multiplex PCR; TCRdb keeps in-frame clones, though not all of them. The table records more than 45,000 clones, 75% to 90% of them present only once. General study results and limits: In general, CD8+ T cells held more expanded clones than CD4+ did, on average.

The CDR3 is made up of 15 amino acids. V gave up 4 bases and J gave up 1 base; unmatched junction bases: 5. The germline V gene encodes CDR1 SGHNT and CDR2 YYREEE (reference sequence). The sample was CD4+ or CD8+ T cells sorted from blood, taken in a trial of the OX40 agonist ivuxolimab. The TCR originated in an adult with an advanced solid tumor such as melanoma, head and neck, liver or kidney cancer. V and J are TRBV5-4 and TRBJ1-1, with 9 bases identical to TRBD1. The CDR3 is CASSPPTGGNTEAFF. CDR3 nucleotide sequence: TGTGCCAGCAGCCCGCCGACAGGGGGGAACACTGAAGCTTTCTTT.